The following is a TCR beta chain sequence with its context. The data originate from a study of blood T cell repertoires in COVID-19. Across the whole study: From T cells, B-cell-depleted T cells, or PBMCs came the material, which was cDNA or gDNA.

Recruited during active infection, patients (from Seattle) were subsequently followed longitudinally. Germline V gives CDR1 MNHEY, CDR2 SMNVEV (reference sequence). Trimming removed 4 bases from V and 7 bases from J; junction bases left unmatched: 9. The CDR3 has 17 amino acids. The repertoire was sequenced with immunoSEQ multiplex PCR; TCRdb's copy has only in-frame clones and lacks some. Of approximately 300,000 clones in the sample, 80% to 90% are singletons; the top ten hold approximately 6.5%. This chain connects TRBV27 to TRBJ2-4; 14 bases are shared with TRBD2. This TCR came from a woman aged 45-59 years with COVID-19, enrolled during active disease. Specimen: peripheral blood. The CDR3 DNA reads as TGTGCCAGCAGTTCCGGGACTAGCGGGAGCGGGTATAACATTCAGTACTTC. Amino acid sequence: CASSSGTSGSGYNIQYF.